The 14 T cell receptor beta chains reported below all come from one sample, sequenced in a study of shared clonotypes between healthy human individuals. Repertoires were generated with immunoSEQ multiplex PCR, while TCRdb's copy carries only in-frame clones and drops some. The table records roughly 2 million clones, 90% to 95% of them present only once. What was sequenced was naive CD4+ T cells sorted from blood. Documented subset: CD45RA+ positively selected. The receptors come from a man aged 18-30 years in good health.

The chain uses TRBV6-1 and TRBJ1-6; 8 bases are a match to TRBD1. Losses at the gene ends were 7 bases for V and 10 bases for J; bases not matched to a gene: 12. The CDR3 is made up of 15 amino acids. Looked up from germline, CDR1 is MNHNS and CDR2 is SASEGT. The CDR3 is CASIRTGTLYSPLHF. As DNA, the CDR3 is TGTGCCAGCATCCGGACAGGGACCCTTTACTCACCCCTCCACTTT.

J is TRBJ1-4 and V is TRBV7-9; a weak D match, TRBD1 (5 bases). Germline V gives CDR1 SEHNR, CDR2 FQNEAQ (reference sequence). Trimming removed 1 base from V and 8 bases from J, with 14 bases in between. The CDR3 is 15 amino acids. CDR3 sequence (DNA): TGTGCCAGCAGCTTAGGAGAAGGGGCTTGGGAAAAACTGTTTTTT. As protein: CASSLGEGAWEKLFF.

The chain uses TRBV7-2 and TRBJ2-7, with D perhaps matching TRBD1 or TRBD2 (6 bases each). Germline CDR1 SGHTA, CDR2 FQGNSA. This CDR3 is 15 amino acids long. The V end lost 1 base, the J end lost 3 bases, and 13 bases lay between the germline ends. CDR3 nucleotides: TGTGCCAGCAGCTTAGAGGCAGGGGAGGTCTACGAGCAGTACTTC. Translating it yields CASSLEAGEVYEQYF.

The chain recombines TRBV7-9 with TRBJ2-7, with TRBD2 matching over 9 bases. V lost 2 bases, J lost 4 bases, and 3 bases stayed unmatched. Germline CDR1 SEHNR, CDR2 FQNEAQ (reference sequence). This CDR3 contains 14 residues. CDR3: CASSLTLAGYEQYF. The DNA of the CDR3 is TGTGCCAGCAGCTTAACCCTAGCGGGGTACGAGCAGTACTTC.

The rearrangement joins TRBV9 to TRBJ1-3, with D possibly TRBD1 on 6 matching bases. Trimming cost V 0 bases and J 4 bases, with 11 bases left between them. Germline CDR1 SGDLS, CDR2 YYNGEE. The CDR3 loop spans 15 amino acids. The CDR3 spells CASSVEGGRGNTIYF. DNA for the CDR3: TGTGCCAGCAGCGTAGAGGGGGGCCGAGGAAACACCATATATTTT.

On this clone itself: The same CDR3 is also encoded by other DNA sequences in this sample. The gene calls are TRBV18 and TRBJ1-2, with D possibly matching TRBD1 (6 bases). This CDR3 contains 13 residues. CDR1 is KGHSH, CDR2 LQKENI, per germline. V lost 6 bases and J 1 base, leaving 9 bases between the germline ends. DNA of the CDR3: TGTGCCAGCTCGCCGGACAGTAACTATGGCTACACCTTC. Protein sequence: CASSPDSNYGYTF.

V usage is TRBV10-3 and J usage is TRBJ2-1, with 9 bases that match TRBD2. This CDR3 contains 13 residues. Germline CDR1 reads ENHRY; CDR2 reads SYGVKD. The junction had 5 bases not matched to a gene; V was cut back by 8 bases and J by 6 bases. The CDR3 protein is CAIAGGLGNEQFF. The CDR3 region has the DNA TGTGCCATCGCGGGGGGGCTGGGCAATGAGCAGTTCTTC.

The chain is built from TRBV6-1 and TRBJ1-2; possible D gene TRBD1, 6 bases. This CDR3 has 13 residues. Between the trimmed V and J ends, which lost 2 bases and 8 bases, there was a span of 12 bases. Germline values: CDR1 MNHNS, CDR2 SASEGT. CDR3 DNA: TGTGCCAGCAGTGAATCGACAGGTAAAGGCTACACCTTC. It yields the protein CASSESTGKGYTF.

CDR3 coding DNA: TGTGCCAGCAGGCCCGTGGGAGCGGGGGGACAAGAGACCCAGTACTTC. Protein product: CASRPVGAGGQETQYF. This sequence joins TRBV6-4 and TRBJ2-5, with TRBD2 matching 9 bases. Germline V gene sequence: CDR1 MRHNA, CDR2 SNTAGT. The CDR3 extends over 16 amino acids. Trimming removed 6 bases from V and 2 bases from J; junction bases left unmatched: 10.

This clone was counted only a few times. J is TRBJ2-7 and V is TRBV5-1; possibly TRBD1 or TRBD2 for D (5 bases each). V was cut by 3 bases and J by 3 bases, with 7 bases left in between. The CDR3 sequence is 12 residues long. Germline V gives CDR1 SGHRS, CDR2 YFSETQ. CDR3 residues: CASSWDLYEQYF. The DNA of the CDR3 is TGCGCCAGCAGCTGGGACCTCTACGAGCAGTACTTC.

The gene calls are TRBV7-9 and TRBJ1-4, with D possibly being TRBD1 (6 bases). CDR1 and CDR2 (germline): SEHNR, FQNEAQ (reference sequence). This CDR3 is built from 14 residues. Trimming stripped 5 bases from V and 8 bases from J, with 15 bases between. This CDR3 is CASSEWGHPEKLFF. The CDR3 DNA sequence: TGTGCCAGCAGCGAGTGGGGACACCCAGAAAAACTGTTTTTT.

The chain joins TRBV18 to TRBJ1-2; D uncertain. V shed 1 base and J shed 7 bases, with 10 bases lying between them. CDR1 is KGHSH, CDR2 LQKENI, per germline. The CDR3 sequence is 13 residues long. CDR3 protein: CASSPLPGGGYTF. DNA of the CDR3: TGTGCCAGCTCACCACTCCCCGGCGGTGGCTACACCTTC.

The chain's CDR3 is CATSRDQVGDTQYF. As DNA, the CDR3 is TGTGCCACCAGCAGAGATCAGGTGGGGGATACGCAGTATTTT. The V call is TRBV15, the J call TRBJ2-3, with unresolved D. Germline CDR1 reads LNHNV; CDR2 reads YYDKDF (reference sequence). Between the trimmed V and J ends, which lost 0 bases and 6 bases, there was a span of 10 bases. The CDR3 covers 14 residues.

This clone was seen only a few times. The chain carries TRBV5-1 and TRBJ2-1; TRBD2 is a possible D gene (6 bases). Germline CDR1 and CDR2: SGHRS and YFSETQ. The CDR3 spans 15 residues. V shed 3 bases and J shed 4 bases, with 14 bases lying between them. Here the CDR3 DNA reads TGCGCCAGCAGCTCGGCGGGAATGGAGTACAATGAGCAGTTCTTC. As protein: CASSSAGMEYNEQFF.